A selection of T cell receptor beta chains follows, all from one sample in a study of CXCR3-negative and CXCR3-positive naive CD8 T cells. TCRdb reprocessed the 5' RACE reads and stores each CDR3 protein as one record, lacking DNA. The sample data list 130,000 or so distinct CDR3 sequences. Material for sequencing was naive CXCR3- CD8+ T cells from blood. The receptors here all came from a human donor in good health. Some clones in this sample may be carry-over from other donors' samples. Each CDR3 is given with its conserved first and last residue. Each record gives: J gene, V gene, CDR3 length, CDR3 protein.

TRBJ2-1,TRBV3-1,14,CASSLLAGGNEQFF
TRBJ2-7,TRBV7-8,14,CASSLTGVGYEQYF
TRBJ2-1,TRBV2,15,CASSARDASYNEQFF
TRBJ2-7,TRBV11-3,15,CASHENRLGPREQYF
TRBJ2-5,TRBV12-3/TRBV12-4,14,CASRRTGTQETQYF
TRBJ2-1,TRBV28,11,CASSYDRDHFF
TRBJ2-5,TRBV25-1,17,CASSESRVTGKRETQYF
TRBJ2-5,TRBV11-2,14,CASSLVSSQETQYF
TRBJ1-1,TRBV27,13,CASSLNLDTEAFF
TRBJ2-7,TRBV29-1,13,CSVLLDGAYEQYF
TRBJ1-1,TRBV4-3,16,CASSQELSSQDGEAFF
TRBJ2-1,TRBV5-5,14,CASSLIAGGHEQFF
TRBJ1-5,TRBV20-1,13,CSAPQLANQPQHF
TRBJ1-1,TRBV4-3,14,CASSQDWGDTEAFF
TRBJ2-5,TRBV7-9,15,CASTLGGDSRETQYF
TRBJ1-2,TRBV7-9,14,CASSQTLGVAGYTF
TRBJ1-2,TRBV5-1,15,CASSLDTTGSYGYTF
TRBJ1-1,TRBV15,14,CATSRDRAPSEAFF
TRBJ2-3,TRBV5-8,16,CASSMGLAMNTDTQYF
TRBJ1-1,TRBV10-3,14,CAIRAVWENTEAFF
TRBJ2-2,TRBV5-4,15,CASSFLGRDTGELFF
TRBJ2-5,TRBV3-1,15,CASSQVRTGWETQYF
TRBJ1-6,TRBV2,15,CASRHSGTANSPLHF
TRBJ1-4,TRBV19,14,CASSRGTVNEKLFF
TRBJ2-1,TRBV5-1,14,CASSTGTGWSEQFF
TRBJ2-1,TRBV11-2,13,CASSYVERNEQFF
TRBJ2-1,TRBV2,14,CATHRGGSYNEQFF
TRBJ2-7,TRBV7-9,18,CASSQANNPRGNSYEQYF
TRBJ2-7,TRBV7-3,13,CASSLREGYEQYF
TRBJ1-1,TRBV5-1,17,CASSLVGQEPMNTEAFF
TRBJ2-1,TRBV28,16,CASSATGGVKDNEQFF
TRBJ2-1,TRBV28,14,CASRGFGPYNEQFF
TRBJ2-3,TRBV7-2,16,CASSYARTSGADTQYF
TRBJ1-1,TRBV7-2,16,CASSFTGGIMNTEAFF
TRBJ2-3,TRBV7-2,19,CASSLVFLAGGPRTDTQYF
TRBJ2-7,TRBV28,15,CASSLLGGAIYEQYF
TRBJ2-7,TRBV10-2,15,CASSSTRDNSYEQYF
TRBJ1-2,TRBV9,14,CASSVTGDFHGYTF
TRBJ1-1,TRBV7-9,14,CASIPDRTNTEAFF
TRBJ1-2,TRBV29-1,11,CSVEHLYGYTF
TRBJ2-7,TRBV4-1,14,CASSQVIVGYEQYF
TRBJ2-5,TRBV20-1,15,CSARVMTDRQETQYF
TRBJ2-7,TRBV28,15,CASSLGRGRGEEQYF
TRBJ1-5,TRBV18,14,CASSPPGGYQPQHF
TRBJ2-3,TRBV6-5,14,CASGFRGGLDTQYF
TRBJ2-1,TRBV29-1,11,CSVRQRNEHFF
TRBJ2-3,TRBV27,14,CASSLAGVLGTQYF
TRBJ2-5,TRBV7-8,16,CASSLDPVGSRETQYF
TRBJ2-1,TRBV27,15,CASKWATGSYNEQFF
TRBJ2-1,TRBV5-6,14,CASSPGHIYNEQFF
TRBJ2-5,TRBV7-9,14,CASSLTGTQETQYF
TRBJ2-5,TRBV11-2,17,CASSLDLASGDQETQYF
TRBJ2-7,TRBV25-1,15,CASSELASGSYEQYF
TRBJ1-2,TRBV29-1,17,CSVEGGLGPFGPYGYTF
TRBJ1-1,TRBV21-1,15,CASSKNGTGVTEAFF
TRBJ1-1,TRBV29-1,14,CSVDASGSGTEAFF
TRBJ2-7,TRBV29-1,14,CSVEDLERPYEQYF
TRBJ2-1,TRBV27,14,CASSDGGLYNEQFF
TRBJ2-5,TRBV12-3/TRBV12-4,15,CASSISGAPSKTQYF